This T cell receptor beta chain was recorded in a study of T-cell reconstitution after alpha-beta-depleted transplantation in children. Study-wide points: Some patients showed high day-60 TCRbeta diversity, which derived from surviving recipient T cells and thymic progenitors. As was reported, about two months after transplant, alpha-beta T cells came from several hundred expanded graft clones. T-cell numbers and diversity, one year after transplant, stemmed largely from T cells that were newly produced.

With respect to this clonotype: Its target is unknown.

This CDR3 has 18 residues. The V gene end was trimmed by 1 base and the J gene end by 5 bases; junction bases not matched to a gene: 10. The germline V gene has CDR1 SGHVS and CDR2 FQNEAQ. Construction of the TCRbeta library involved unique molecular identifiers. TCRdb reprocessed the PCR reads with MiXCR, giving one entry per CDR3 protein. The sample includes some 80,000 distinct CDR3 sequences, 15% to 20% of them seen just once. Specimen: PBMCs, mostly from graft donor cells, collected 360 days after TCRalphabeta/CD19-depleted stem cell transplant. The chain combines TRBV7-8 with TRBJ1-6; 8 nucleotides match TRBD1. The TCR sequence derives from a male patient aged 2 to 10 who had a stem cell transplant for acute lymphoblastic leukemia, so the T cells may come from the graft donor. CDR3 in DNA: TGTGCCAGCAGCTTAGTATACGCAGGGGGCGCAGATAATTCACCCCTCCACTTT. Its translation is CASSLVYAGGADNSPLHF.